The next 12 T cell receptor beta chains were all read from a single sample in a study of monozygotic twins with inflammatory bowel disease. For each CDR3 protein, TCRdb gives one entry from its re-call of the 5' RACE reads, without DNA. The sample has over 130,000 distinct CDR3 sequences. The material sequenced was blood. All receptors derive from a human donor with ulcerative colitis or Crohn's disease, or a healthy co-twin of an affected twin (not recorded which).

This chain connects TRBV20-1 to TRBJ2-7; TCRdb picks TRBD1, but there is no DNA to check that call. This CDR3 is 14 amino acids long. Germline loops: CDR1 DFQATT, CDR2 SNEGSKA (reference sequence). The CDR3 sequence: CAPMNRGDYYEQYF.

The chain carries TRBV7-2 and TRBJ1-1; TCRdb's D gene call, TRBD1, goes unchecked for lack of DNA. The germline gives CDR1 SGHTA, CDR2 FQGNSA. CDR3 length: 14 amino acids. The CDR3 region is CASSRPPKGAEAFF.

The genes are TRBV19 and TRBJ1-1. There are 14 residues in the CDR3. CDR1 is LNHDA, CDR2 SQIVND, per germline (reference sequence). CDR3: CASSIPSGLMEAFF.

V and J are TRBV20-1 and TRBJ1-2; as DNA is missing, the TRBD1 call by TCRdb cannot be tested. Germline V gene data show CDR1 as DFQATT and CDR2 as SNEGSKA (reference sequence). This CDR3 comprises 15 residues. CDR3: CSARGAGDDNYGYTF.

The chain links TRBV4-3 to TRBJ1-2. The CDR3 runs to 13 residues. CDR1 and CDR2 from the germline V gene are LGHNA and YSLEER. This CDR3 reads CASSQLLGYGYTF.

The genes are TRBV7-2 and TRBJ2-1; the TCRdb D gene call, TRBD2, has no DNA to confirm it. This CDR3 has 15 residues. Germline V gene data show CDR1 as SGHTA and CDR2 as FQGNSA. The CDR3 loop reads CASSLRTSGGHEQFF.

The chain links TRBV9 to TRBJ2-3; no DNA is available, so the TRBD1 call from TCRdb remains unchecked. Looked up from germline, CDR1 is SGDLS and CDR2 is YYNGEE. This CDR3 spans 16 amino acids. CDR3 sequence: CASSKTQGTVEDTQYF. Drawing the rest from reference TRBV9 and TRBJ2-3, the complete variable domain is DSGVTQTPKHLITATGQRVTLRCSPRSGDLSVYWYQQSLDQGLQFLIQYYNGEERAKGNILERFSAQQFPDLHSELNLSSLELGDSALYFCASSKTQGTVEDTQYFGPGTRLTVL.

The chain has TRBV12-3 or TRBV12-4 and TRBJ1-2. The CDR3 is 14 residues long. The CDR3 region is CASSLIGRAGGYTF.

The chain recombines TRBV5-1 with TRBJ2-3; without DNA, the TCRdb call of TRBD2 cannot be checked. This CDR3 spans 16 amino acids. Germline V CDR1 and CDR2: SGHRS, YFSETQ. CDR3 region: CASSLGLAGSTDTQYF.

The gene calls are TRBV6-2 or TRBV6-3 and TRBJ2-2. Germline V CDR1 and CDR2: MNHEY, SVGEGT. The CDR3 runs to 13 residues. The chain's CDR3 is CASRNLNTGEPFF.

This rearrangement joins TRBV12-3 or TRBV12-4 to TRBJ2-7. The length of the CDR3 is 14 residues. CDR3 protein: CASSPRTVPYEQYF.

The J gene is TRBJ1-1, the V gene TRBV20-1; the D call from TCRdb, TRBD1, cannot be confirmed without DNA. Germline lookup yields CDR1 DFQATT and CDR2 SNEGSKA (reference sequence). The CDR3 runs to 15 residues. CDR3 in amino acids: CSASAHGTGGWRAFF.